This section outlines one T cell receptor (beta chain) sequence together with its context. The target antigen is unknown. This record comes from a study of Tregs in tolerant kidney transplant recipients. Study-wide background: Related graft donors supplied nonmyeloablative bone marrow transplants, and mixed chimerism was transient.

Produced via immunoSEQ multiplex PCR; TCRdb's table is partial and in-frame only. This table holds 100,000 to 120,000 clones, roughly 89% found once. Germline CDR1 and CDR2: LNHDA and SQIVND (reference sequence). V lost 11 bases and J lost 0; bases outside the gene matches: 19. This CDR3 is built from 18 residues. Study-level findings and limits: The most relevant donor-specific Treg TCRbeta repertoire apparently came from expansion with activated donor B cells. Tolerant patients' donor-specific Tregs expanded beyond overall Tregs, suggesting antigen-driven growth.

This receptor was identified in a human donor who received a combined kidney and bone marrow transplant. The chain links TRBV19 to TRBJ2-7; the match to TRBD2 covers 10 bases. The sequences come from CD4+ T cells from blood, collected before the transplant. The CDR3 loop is CAATHGLAGESSSYEQYF. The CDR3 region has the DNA TGTGCCGCAACCCATGGTCTAGCGGGAGAGTCAAGCTCCTACGAGCAGTACTTC.